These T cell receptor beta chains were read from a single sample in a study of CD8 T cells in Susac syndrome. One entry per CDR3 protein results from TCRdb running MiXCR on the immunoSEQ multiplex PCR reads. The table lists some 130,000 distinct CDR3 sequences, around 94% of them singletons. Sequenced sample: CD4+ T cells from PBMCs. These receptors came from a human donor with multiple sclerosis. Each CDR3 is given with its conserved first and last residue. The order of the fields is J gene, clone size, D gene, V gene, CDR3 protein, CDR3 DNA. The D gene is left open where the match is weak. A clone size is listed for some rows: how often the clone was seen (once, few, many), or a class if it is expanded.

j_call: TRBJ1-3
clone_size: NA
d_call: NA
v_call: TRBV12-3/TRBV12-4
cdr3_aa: CASSLGSGNSGNTIYF
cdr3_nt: TGTGCCAGCAGTTTAGGTTCAGGAAACTCTGGAAACACCATATATTTT

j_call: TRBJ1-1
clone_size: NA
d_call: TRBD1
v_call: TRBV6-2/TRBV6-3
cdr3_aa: CASKGQGAFRNTEAFF
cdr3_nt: TGTGCCAGCAAGGGACAGGGGGCTTTTCGGAACACTGAAGCTTTCTTT

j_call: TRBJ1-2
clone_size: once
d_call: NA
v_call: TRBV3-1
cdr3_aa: CASSLTGQTNYGYTF
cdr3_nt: TGTGCCAGCAGCCTGACGGGGCAGACTAACTATGGCTACACCTTC

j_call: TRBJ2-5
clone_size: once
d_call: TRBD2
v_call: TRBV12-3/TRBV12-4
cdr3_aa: CASSLTPGGETQYF
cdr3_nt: TGTGCCAGCAGTTTAACCCCGGGGGGAGAGACCCAGTACTTC

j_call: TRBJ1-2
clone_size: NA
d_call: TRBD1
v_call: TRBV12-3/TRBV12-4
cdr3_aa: CASSVTGSDGYTF
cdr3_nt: TGTGCCAGCAGTGTGACAGGGTCAGATGGCTACACCTTC

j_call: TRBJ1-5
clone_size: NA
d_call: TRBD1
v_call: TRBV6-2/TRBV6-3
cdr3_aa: CASSYSGTGVNNQPQHF
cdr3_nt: TGTGCCAGCAGTTACTCGGGGACAGGGGTAAACAATCAGCCCCAGCATTTT

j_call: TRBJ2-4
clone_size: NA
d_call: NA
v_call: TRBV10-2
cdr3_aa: CASSDPGPPGNIQYF
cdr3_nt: TGCGCCAGCAGTGATCCCGGGCCCCCAGGGAACATTCAGTACTTC

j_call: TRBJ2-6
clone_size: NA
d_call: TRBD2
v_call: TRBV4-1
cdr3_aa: CASSQARGSSGANVLTF
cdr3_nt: TGCGCCAGCAGCCAAGCGCGGGGGAGCTCTGGGGCCAACGTCCTGACTTTC

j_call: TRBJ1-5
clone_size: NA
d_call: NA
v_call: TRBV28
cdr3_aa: CASVDGISNQPQHF
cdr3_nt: TGTGCCAGTGTTGATGGGATTAGCAATCAGCCCCAGCATTTT

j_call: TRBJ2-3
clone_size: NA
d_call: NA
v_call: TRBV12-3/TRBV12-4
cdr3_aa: CASSSPKGRGSTDTQYF
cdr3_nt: TGTGCCAGCAGTTCGCCGAAGGGCAGGGGCTCCACAGATACGCAGTATTTT

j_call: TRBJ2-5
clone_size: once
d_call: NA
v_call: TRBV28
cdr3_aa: CASSSRRQTHQETQYF
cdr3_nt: TGTGCCAGCAGTTCCCGTCGACAGACTCACCAAGAGACCCAGTACTTC

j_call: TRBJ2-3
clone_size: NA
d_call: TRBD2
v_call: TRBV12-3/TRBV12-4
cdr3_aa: CASSYPSGSADTQYF
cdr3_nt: TGTGCCAGCAGTTACCCTAGCGGGAGCGCAGATACGCAGTATTTT

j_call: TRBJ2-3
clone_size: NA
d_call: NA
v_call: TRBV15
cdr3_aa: CATSDASTDTQYF
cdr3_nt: TGTGCCACCAGCGATGCTAGCACAGATACGCAGTATTTT

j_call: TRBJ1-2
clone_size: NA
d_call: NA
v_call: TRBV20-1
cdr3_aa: CSAISPYGYTF
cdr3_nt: TGCAGTGCTATCAGCCCCTATGGCTACACCTTC

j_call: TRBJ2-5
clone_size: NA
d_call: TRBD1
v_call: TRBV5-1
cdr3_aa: CASSLWDRGQETQYF
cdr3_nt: TGCGCCAGCAGCTTATGGGACAGGGGTCAAGAGACCCAGTACTTC

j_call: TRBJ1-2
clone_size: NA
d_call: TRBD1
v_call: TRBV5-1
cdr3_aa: CASSPAGTGLDYGYTF
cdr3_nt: TGCGCCAGCAGCCCGGCGGGGACAGGTCTTGACTATGGCTACACCTTC

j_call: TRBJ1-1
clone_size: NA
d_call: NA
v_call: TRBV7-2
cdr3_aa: CASSLTPRTEAFF
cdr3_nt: TGTGCCAGCAGCTTAACCCCGCGGACTGAAGCTTTCTTT

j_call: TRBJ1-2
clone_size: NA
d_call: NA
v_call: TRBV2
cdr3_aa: CASSETGRGYTF
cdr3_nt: TGTGCCAGCAGTGAAACAGGCCGCGGCTACACCTTC

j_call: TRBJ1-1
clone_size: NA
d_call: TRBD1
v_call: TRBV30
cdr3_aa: CAWSRQGTTEAFF
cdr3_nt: TGTGCCTGGAGTAGACAGGGAACCACTGAAGCTTTCTTT

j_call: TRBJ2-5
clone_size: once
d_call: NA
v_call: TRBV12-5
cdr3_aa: CASGLPTGFNRETQYF
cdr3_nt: TGTGCTAGTGGTTTGCCTACAGGGTTCAACCGGGAGACCCAGTACTTC

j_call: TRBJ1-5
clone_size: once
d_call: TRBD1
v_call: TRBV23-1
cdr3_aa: CASSPPGQGKDQPQHF
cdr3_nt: TGCGCCAGCAGTCCACCGGGACAGGGGAAGGATCAGCCCCAGCATTTT

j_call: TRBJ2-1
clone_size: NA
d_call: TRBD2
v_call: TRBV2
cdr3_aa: CASLSLAGAYNEQFF
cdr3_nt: TGTGCCAGTCTTTCACTAGCGGGAGCCTACAATGAGCAGTTCTTC

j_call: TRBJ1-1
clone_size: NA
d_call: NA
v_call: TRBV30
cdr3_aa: CAWGLQVNTEAFF
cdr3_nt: TGTGCCTGGGGCCTACAGGTTAACACTGAAGCTTTCTTT

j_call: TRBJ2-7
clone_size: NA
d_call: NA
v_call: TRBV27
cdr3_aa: CASSSPGAASGYEQYF
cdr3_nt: TGTGCCAGCAGTTCCCCCGGGGCAGCTTCGGGCTACGAGCAGTACTTC

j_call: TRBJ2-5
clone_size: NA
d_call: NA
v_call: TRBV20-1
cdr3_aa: CSASWRNQETQYF
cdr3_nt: TGCAGTGCTAGCTGGCGGAACCAAGAGACCCAGTACTTC

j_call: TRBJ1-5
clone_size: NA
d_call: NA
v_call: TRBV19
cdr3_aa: CASSGRDRPDQPQHF
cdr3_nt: TGTGCCAGTAGTGGACGAGACAGGCCCGATCAGCCCCAGCATTTT

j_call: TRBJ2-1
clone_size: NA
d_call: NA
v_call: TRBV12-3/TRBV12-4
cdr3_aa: CASTKQREQFF
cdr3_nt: TGTGCCAGCACTAAACAGAGAGAGCAGTTCTTC

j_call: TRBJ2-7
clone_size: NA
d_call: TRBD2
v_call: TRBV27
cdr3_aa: CASSPEGSGRTEQYF
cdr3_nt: TGTGCCAGCAGCCCCGAGGGAAGCGGGAGAACCGAGCAGTACTTC

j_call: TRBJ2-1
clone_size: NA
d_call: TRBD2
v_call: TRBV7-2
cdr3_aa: CASGTLAGGLNEQFF
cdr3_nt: TGTGCCAGCGGGACGCTAGCGGGGGGGCTCAATGAGCAGTTCTTC

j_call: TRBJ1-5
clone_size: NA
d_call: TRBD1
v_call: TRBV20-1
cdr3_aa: CSASPGTGGNQPQHF
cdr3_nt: TGCAGTGCTAGCCCCGGGACAGGGGGCAATCAGCCCCAGCATTTT

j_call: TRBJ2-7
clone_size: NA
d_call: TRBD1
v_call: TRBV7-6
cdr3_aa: CASSLTLDRGAYEQYF
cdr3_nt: TGTGCCAGCAGCTTAACCCTCGACAGGGGGGCCTACGAGCAGTACTTC

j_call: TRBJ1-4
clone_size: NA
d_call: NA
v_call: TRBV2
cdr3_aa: CASSESVEKLFF
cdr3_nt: TGTGCCAGCAGTGAATCGGTTGAAAAACTGTTTTTT

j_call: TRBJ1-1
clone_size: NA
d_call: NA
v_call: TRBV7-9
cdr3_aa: CASSSEVVTEAFF
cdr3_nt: TGTGCCAGCAGCTCGGAGGTGGTTACTGAAGCTTTCTTT

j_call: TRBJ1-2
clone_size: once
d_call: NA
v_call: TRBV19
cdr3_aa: CASIPGASYGYTF
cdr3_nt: TGTGCCAGTATACCAGGAGCTTCCTATGGCTACACCTTC

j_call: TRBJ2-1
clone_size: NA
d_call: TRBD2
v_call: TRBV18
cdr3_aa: CASSPWTSGVDEQFF
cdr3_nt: TGTGCCAGCTCACCCTGGACTAGCGGGGTCGATGAGCAGTTCTTC

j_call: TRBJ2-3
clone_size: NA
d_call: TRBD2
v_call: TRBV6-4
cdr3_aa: CASSAQRGSTDTQYF
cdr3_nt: TGTGCCAGCAGTGCCCAGCGGGGGTCCACAGATACGCAGTATTTT

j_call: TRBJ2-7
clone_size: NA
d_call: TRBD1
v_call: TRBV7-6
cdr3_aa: CASSLALRTGGGEQYF
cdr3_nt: TGTGCCAGCAGCTTAGCGTTACGGACAGGGGGCGGCGAGCAGTACTTC

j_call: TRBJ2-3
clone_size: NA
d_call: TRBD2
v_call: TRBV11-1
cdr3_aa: CASSSGLAGTNTDTQYF
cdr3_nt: TGTGCCAGCAGCTCAGGACTAGCGGGCACCAACACAGATACGCAGTATTTT

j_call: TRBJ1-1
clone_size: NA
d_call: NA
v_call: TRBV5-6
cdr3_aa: CASSLVVVNTEAFF
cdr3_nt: TGTGCCAGCAGCTTGGTTGTCGTAAACACTGAAGCTTTCTTT

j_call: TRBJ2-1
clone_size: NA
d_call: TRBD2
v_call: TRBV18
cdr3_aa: CASSSTGTSGKGEQFF
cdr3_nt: TGTGCCAGCTCATCTACCGGGACTAGCGGGAAGGGGGAGCAGTTCTTC

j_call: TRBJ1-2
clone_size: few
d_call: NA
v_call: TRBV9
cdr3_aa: CASSARLYGYTF
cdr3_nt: TGTGCCAGCAGCGCTCGTCTTTATGGCTACACCTTC

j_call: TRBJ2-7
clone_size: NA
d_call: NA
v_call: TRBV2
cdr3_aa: CASTRRGTTSYEQYF
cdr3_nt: TGTGCCAGCACCCGGCGCGGGACAACTAGCTACGAGCAGTACTTC

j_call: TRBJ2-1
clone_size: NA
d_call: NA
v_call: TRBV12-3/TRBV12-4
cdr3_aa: CASSLAGSTYNEQFF
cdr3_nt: TGTGCCAGCAGTTTAGCGGGCTCTACCTACAATGAGCAGTTCTTC

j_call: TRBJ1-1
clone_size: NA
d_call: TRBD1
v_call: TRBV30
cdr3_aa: CAWSGYRGLGEAFF
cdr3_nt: TGTGCCTGGAGTGGTTACAGGGGGCTTGGTGAAGCTTTCTTT

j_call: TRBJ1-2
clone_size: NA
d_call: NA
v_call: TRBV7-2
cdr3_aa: CASSSDRLGSYTF
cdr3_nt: TGTGCCAGCAGCTCTGACAGATTAGGTTCCTACACCTTC

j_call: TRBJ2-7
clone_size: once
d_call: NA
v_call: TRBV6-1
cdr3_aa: CASSVDRVREQYF
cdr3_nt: TGTGCCAGCAGTGTAGATCGAGTCCGCGAGCAGTACTTC